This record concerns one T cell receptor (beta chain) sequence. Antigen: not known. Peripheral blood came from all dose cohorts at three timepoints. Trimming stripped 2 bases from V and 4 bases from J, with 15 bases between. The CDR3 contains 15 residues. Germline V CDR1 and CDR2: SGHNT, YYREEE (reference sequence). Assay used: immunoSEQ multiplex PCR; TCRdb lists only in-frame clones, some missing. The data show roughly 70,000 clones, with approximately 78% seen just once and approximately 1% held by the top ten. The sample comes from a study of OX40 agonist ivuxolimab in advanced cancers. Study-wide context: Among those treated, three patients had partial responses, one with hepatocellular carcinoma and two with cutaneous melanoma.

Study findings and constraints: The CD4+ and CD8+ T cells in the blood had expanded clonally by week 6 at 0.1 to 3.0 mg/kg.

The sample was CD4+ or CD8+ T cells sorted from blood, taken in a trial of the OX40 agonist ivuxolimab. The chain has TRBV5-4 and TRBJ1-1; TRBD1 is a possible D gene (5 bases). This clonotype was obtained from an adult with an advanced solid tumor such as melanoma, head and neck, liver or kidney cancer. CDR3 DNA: TGTGCCAGCAGCTTTGCCGGGGGAAGGGTCACTGAAGCTTTCTTT. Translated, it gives CASSFAGGRVTEAFF.